These T cell receptor beta chains were read from a single sample in a study of blood T cell repertoires in COVID-19. Only in-frame clones appear in the TCRdb table, and some are missing; sequencing was by immunoSEQ multiplex PCR. The sample lists some 93,000 clones, approximately 86% occurring once. The sequenced material came from peripheral blood. These receptor sequences come from a man aged 45-65 years with acute or convalescent COVID-19. CDR3s leave out the opening cysteine and the closing phenylalanine or tryptophan. Clone size is given for some rows only: seen once, a few or many times, or a class if the clone is expanded.

V: TRBV27; J: TRBJ2-7; length: 13; size: -; CDR3: ASSLRGDGSYEQY
V: TRBV7-2; J: TRBJ2-1; length: 17; size: -; CDR3: ASSYPGQGAFNSYNEQF
V: TRBV6-5; J: TRBJ2-7; length: 13; size: -; CDR3: ASSLSPSGSYEQY
V: TRBV5-5; J: TRBJ2-2; length: 12; size: -; CDR3: ASSPGHNTGELF
V: TRBV7-6; J: TRBJ2-7; length: 13; size: -; CDR3: ASSLRAPDSSEQY
V: TRBV3-1/TRBV3-2; J: TRBJ1-1; length: 12; size: -; CDR3: ASSLHRQAPEAF
V: TRBV5-8; J: TRBJ1-5; length: 13; size: -; CDR3: ASSFSIGGDQPQH
V: TRBV18; J: TRBJ2-7; length: 14; size: -; CDR3: ASSGLAGPVSGEQY
V: TRBV19; J: TRBJ1-2; length: 13; size: -; CDR3: ASIEETGLNYGYT
V: TRBV7-9; J: TRBJ2-5; length: 12; size: few; CDR3: ASSLRGVQETQY
V: TRBV27; J: TRBJ1-1; length: 12; size: -; CDR3: ASSLSGGATEAF
V: TRBV6-6; J: TRBJ1-1; length: 14; size: -; CDR3: ASSYPDRFRDTEAF
V: TRBV2; J: TRBJ2-7; length: 13; size: -; CDR3: ASSPSGRGSYEQY
V: TRBV15; J: TRBJ2-2; length: 16; size: -; CDR3: ATSRDPGLQGDTGELF
V: TRBV9; J: TRBJ1-2; length: 10; size: few; CDR3: ASSVRSYGYT
V: TRBV18; J: TRBJ2-7; length: 10; size: -; CDR3: ASSPDSYEQY
V: TRBV5-1; J: TRBJ1-1; length: 14; size: -; CDR3: ASSLGSRLMNTEAF
V: TRBV3-1/TRBV3-2; J: TRBJ2-4; length: 18; size: -; CDR3: ASSQDYGSRFQGAKNIQY
V: TRBV20-1; J: TRBJ1-1; length: 12; size: -; CDR3: SASSPKRGTEAF
V: TRBV19; J: TRBJ2-1; length: 15; size: -; CDR3: ASSILAGRYSGNEQF
V: TRBV18; J: TRBJ2-5; length: 12; size: -; CDR3: ASSPRTSQETQY
V: TRBV11-2; J: TRBJ2-1; length: 12; size: -; CDR3: ASRQGGSYNEQF
V: TRBV18; J: TRBJ2-1; length: 22; size: -; CDR3: ASSPLHLGRLGETKRSSYNEQF
V: TRBV6-2/TRBV6-3; J: TRBJ2-7; length: 15; size: -; CDR3: ASSRNRGQGILRVQY
V: TRBV2; J: TRBJ1-1; length: 10; size: -; CDR3: ASRIREGEAF
V: TRBV7-6; J: TRBJ2-3; length: 14; size: -; CDR3: ASSLGGAGILDTQY
V: TRBV24-1; J: TRBJ2-7; length: 12; size: -; CDR3: ATCPGQGAYEQY
V: TRBV7-9; J: TRBJ1-2; length: 11; size: -; CDR3: ASSLETSGGYT
V: TRBV6-1; J: TRBJ2-7; length: 12; size: -; CDR3: ASSEARSLYEQY
V: TRBV3-1/TRBV3-2; J: TRBJ2-1; length: 14; size: -; CDR3: ASSQKASEGHGEQF
V: TRBV7-9; J: TRBJ1-2; length: 11; size: -; CDR3: ASSLGANYGYT
V: TRBV11-2; J: TRBJ2-2; length: 14; size: -; CDR3: ASSSRARRNTGELF
V: TRBV3-1/TRBV3-2; J: TRBJ2-1; length: 12; size: -; CDR3: ASSQAQVYNEQF
V: TRBV6-5; J: TRBJ1-5; length: 13; size: -; CDR3: ASKRQGAGNQPQH
V: TRBV4-1; J: TRBJ2-7; length: 14; size: -; CDR3: ASSQDVGLAGVKQY
V: TRBV19; J: TRBJ2-5; length: 13; size: -; CDR3: ASSPRGGYQETQY
V: TRBV5-4; J: TRBJ2-7; length: 13; size: -; CDR3: ASSLGGSGTYEQY
V: TRBV5-1; J: TRBJ1-4; length: 13; size: -; CDR3: ASSAQGATNEKLF
V: TRBV5-8; J: TRBJ1-1; length: 12; size: -; CDR3: ASSLDRASGEAF
V: TRBV18; J: TRBJ1-4; length: 13; size: -; CDR3: ASSPYGGENEKLF
V: TRBV2; J: TRBJ1-1; length: 11; size: -; CDR3: ARAKTGNTEAF
V: TRBV4-1; J: TRBJ2-1; length: 13; size: -; CDR3: ASSQDRGGSAEQF
V: TRBV10-3; J: TRBJ1-6; length: 12; size: -; CDR3: AISENAGYSPLH
V: TRBV11-2; J: TRBJ2-1; length: 12; size: -; CDR3: ASSLHSDINEQF
V: TRBV19; J: TRBJ2-3; length: 14; size: -; CDR3: ASSIDLAGRGYTQY
V: TRBV5-1; J: TRBJ1-6; length: 14; size: once; CDR3: ASSNNPTGVNSPLH
V: TRBV3-1/TRBV3-2; J: TRBJ2-7; length: 12; size: -; CDR3: ASSQGDRPGEQY
V: TRBV29-1; J: TRBJ2-6; length: 19; size: -; CDR3: SVLNPRTGGTGRGGANVLT
V: TRBV5-4; J: TRBJ2-4; length: 13; size: -; CDR3: ASSLLPGQQNIQY
V: TRBV11-2; J: TRBJ1-1; length: 13; size: few; CDR3: ASSAIQGFGTEAF
V: TRBV5-1; J: TRBJ1-3; length: 15; size: -; CDR3: ASSLAPGQSSGNTIY
V: TRBV6-2/TRBV6-3; J: TRBJ1-6; length: 13; size: few; CDR3: ASSALGGRNSPLH